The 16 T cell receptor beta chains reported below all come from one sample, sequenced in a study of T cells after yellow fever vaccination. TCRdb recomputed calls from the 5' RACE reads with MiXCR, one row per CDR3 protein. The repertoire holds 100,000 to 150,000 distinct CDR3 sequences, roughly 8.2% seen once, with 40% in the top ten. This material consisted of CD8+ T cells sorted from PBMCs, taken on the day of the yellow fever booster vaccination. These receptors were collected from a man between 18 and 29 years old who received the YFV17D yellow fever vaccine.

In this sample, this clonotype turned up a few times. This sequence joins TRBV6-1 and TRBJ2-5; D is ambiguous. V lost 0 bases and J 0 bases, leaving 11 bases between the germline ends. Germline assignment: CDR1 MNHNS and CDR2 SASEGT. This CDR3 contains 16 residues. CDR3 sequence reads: CASSEAPLSYQETQYF. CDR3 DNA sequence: TGTGCCAGCAGTGAAGCGCCCCTGTCGTACCAAGAGACCCAGTACTTC.

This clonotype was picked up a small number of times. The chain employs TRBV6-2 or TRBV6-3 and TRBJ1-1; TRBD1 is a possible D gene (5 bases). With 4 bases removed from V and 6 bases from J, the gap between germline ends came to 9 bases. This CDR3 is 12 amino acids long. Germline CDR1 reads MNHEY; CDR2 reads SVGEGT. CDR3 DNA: TGTGCCAGCAGTTCCCAGGGATCTGAAGCTTTCTTT. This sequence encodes CASSSQGSEAFF.

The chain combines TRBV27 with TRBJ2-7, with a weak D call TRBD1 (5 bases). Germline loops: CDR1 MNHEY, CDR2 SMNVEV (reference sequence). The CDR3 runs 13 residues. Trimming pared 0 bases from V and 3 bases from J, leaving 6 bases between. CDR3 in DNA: TGTGCCAGCAGTTTATCCAGGGACTACGAGCAGTACTTC. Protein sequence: CASSLSRDYEQYF.

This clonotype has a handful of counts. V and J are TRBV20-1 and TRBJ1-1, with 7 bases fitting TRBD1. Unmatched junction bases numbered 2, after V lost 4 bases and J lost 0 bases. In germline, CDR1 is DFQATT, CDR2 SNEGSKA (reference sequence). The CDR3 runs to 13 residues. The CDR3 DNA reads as TGCAGTGCTACAGGGGGACTGAACACTGAAGCTTTCTTT. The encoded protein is CSATGGLNTEAFF.

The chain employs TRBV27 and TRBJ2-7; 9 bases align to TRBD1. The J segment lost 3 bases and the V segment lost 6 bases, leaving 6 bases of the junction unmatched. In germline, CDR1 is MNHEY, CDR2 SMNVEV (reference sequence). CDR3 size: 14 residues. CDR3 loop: CASSPKTGGYEQYV. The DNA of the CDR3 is TGTGCCAGCAGCCCTAAGACAGGGGGCTACGAGCAGTACGTC.

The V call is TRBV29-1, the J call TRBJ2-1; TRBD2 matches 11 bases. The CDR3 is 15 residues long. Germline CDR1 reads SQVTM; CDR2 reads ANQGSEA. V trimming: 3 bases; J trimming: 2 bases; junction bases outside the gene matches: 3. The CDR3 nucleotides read TGCAGCGTTGACCTAGCGGGGGGAGCCTACAATGAGCAGTTCTTC. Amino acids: CSVDLAGGAYNEQFF.

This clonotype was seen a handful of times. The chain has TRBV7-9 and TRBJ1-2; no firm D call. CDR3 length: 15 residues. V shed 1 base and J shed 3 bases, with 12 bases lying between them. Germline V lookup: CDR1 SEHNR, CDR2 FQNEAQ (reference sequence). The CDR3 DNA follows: TGTGCCAGCAGCTTAGACGGCAGCCTTTACTATGGCTACACCTTC. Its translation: CASSLDGSLYYGYTF.

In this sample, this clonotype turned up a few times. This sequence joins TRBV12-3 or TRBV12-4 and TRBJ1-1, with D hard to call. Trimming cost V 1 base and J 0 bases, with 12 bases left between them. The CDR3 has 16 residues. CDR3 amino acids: CASSLGDGSMNTEAFF. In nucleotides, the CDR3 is TGTGCCAGCAGTTTAGGAGACGGATCCATGAACACTGAAGCTTTCTTT.

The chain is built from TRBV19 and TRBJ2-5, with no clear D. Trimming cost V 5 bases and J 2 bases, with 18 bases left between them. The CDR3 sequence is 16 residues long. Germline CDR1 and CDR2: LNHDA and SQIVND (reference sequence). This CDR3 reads CASSPPLGSDQETQYF. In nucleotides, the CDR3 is TGTGCCAGTAGTCCACCTCTAGGCTCTGATCAAGAGACCCAGTACTTC.

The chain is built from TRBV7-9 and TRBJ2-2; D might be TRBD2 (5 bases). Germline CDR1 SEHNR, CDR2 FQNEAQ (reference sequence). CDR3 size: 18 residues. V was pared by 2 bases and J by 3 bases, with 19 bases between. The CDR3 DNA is TGTGCCAGCAGCTTAAGTATCTTGGGAAACGGGGACACCGGGGAGCTGTTTTTT. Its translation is CASSLSILGNGDTGELFF.

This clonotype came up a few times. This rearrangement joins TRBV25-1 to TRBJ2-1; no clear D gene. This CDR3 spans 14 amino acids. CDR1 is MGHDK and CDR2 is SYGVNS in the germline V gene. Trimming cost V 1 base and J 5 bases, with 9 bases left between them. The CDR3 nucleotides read TGTGCCAGCAGTGAATGGCACGAGAACAATGAGCAGTTCTTC. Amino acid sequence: CASSEWHENNEQFF. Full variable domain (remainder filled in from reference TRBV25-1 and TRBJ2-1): EADIYQTPRYLVIGTGKKITLECSQTMGHDKMYWYQQDPGMELHLIHYSYGVNSTEKGDLSSESTVSRIRTEHFPLTLESARPSHTSQYLCASSEWHENNEQFFGPGTRLTVL.

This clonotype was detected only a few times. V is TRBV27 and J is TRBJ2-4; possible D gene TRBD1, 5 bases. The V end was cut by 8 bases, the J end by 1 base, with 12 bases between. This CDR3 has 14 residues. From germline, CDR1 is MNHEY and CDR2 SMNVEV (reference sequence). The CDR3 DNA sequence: TGTGCCAGCTCAGGGTTGACGGCCAAAAACATTCAGTACTTC. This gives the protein CASSGLTAKNIQYF.

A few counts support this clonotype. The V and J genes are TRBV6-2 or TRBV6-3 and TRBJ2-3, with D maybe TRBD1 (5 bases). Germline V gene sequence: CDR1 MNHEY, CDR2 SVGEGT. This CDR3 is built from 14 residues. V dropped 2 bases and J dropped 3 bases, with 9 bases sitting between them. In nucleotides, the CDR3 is TGTGCCAGCAGTTACCCGGACACAACAGATACGCAGTATTTT. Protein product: CASSYPDTTDTQYF.

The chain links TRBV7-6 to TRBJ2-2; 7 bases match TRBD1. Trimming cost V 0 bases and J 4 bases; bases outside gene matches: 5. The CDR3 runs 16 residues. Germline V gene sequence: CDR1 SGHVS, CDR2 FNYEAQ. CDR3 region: CASSLAPTGATGELFF. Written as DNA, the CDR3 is TGTGCCAGCAGCTTAGCGCCTACAGGGGCCACCGGGGAGCTGTTTTTT. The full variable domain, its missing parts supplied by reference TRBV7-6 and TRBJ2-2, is GAGVSQSPRYKVTKRGQDVALRCDPISGHVSLYWYRQALGQGPEFLTYFNYEAQQDKSGLPNDRFSAERPEGSISTLTIQRTEQRDSAMYRCASSLAPTGATGELFFGEGSRLTVL.

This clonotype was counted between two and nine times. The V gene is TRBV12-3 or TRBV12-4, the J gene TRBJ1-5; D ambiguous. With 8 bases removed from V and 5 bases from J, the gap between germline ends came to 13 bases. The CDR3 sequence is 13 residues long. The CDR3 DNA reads TGTGCCAGCTCCGTAGGAGGCTATCAGCCCCAGCATTTT. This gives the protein CASSVGGYQPQHF.

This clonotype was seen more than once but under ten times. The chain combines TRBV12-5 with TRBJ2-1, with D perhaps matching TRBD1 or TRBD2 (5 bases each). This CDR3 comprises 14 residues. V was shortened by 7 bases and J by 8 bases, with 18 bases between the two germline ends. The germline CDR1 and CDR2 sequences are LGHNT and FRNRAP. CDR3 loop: CASAGDGRRDEQFF. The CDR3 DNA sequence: TGTGCTAGTGCCGGGGACGGTAGGCGCGATGAGCAGTTCTTC.